This note documents a single T cell receptor beta chain sequence. Germline lookup yields CDR1 SGHTA and CDR2 FQGTGA. The CDR3 totals 13 residues. Trimming pared 0 bases from V and 5 bases from J, leaving 4 bases between. This entry belongs to a study of blood T cell repertoires in COVID-19. Study summary: Italy, Spain and the United States were the sources of the convalescent and acute COVID-19 samples. Nucleic acid was either cDNA or gDNA, and it came from T cells, B-cell-depleted T cells, or PBMCs.

Per the original data handling: Amplifying reference gene primers gave estimates of nucleated cell counts. Produced via immunoSEQ multiplex PCR; TCRdb's table is partial and in-frame only. Clonal size and the V and J genes are those of that table, whereas D and trimming came from the DNA. Of about 120,000 clones in the sample, over 70% are singletons; the top ten hold about 0.8%. The genes are TRBV7-3 and TRBJ2-2, with D uncertain. This receptor was taken from a woman aged 70-85 years with acute or convalescent COVID-19. Sequencing used peripheral blood. For the CDR3, the DNA is TGTGCCAGCAGCTTAACCACTACCGGGGAGCTGTTTTTT. Residues: CASSLTTTGELFF.